This record concerns one TCR beta chain sequence. No cognate antigen has been identified for it. There are no base qualities to consult, and no much larger clone falls within one base. The data originate from a study of blood T cell repertoires in COVID-19 (TCRdb year 2020). General notes on the study: Collaborator samples came from the United States, Italy and Spain and covered acute and convalescent phases of COVID-19. The prospective study material was composed of cDNA or gDNA derived from T cells, B-cell-depleted T cells, or PBMCs. Subjects who had been exposed to COVID-19, were actively infected with it, or had recovered from it provided the deeply sampled blood TCRbeta repertoires that made up the dataset. The repertoires were made available in a free public database intended to serve as a resource for research on the immune response to SARS-CoV-2. The samples were drawn from the first 160 participants of the ongoing ImmuneRACE study and from over a thousand subjects provided by 6 global collaborators. Sample metadata almost always included a de-identified subject ID, COVID-19 status, age in years and sex. Where available, HLA class I and class II types were taken from metadata supplied by the sample provider and were not determined by assay-based typing. The investigation overall reported the following: Clinical and demographic metadata were provided uncurated, with the amount varying by source and participant.

Taken from cysteine to phenylalanine, the CDR3 has 15 residues. The only DNA kept is the CDR3, 45 bases in frame from the first base. V is trimmed back by 6 bases and J by 5 bases, and the junction contains 5 bases that no gene match accounts for. For CDR1 and CDR2, the germline V gene lists MNHEY and SVGEGT. The immunoSEQ Assay, a bias-controlled multiplex PCR, was used to amplify TCRbeta CDR3 regions from genomic DNA. The original pipeline was this. The number of nucleated cells in each sample was estimated from the amplification of reference gene primers within the assay. To quantify the absolute abundance of each unique TCRbeta CDR3 rearrangement, sequence reads were collapsed and filtered. For each sample, productive Simpson clonality was calculated as the square root of Simpson's diversity index across productive rearrangements. Held by TCRdb, this immuneACCESS table contains in-frame sequences only and omits some clones. Under half of the omission traces to an unresolved V gene where checked; the cause of the rest is unknown. V and J calls and clone size are those listed in that table; D and trimming were worked out from the DNA. The sample table records 250,000 to 350,000 clones; roughly 90% of these occur just once. The leading ten clones occupy 11% of the sample.

At one collaborating source in Seattle, patients were enrolled during active infection and were followed longitudinally through the course of disease. Whole blood was collected in K2EDTA tubes by collaborating institutions according to the institutions' own protocols. For TCRbeta analysis, collaborators shipped samples in one of three forms: frozen whole blood, isolated PBMCs, or DNA extracted from either of those sample types. The sample taken for sequencing was peripheral blood. The chain employs TRBV6-2 or TRBV6-3 and TRBJ2-3, and 13 bases in between align with TRBD2. This TCR derives from a woman under 40 with COVID-19, enrolled during active disease. DNA sequence: TGTGCCAGCAGCGGACTAGCGGGAGTTGGAGATACGCAGTATTTT. The resulting protein is CASSGLAGVGDTQYF.